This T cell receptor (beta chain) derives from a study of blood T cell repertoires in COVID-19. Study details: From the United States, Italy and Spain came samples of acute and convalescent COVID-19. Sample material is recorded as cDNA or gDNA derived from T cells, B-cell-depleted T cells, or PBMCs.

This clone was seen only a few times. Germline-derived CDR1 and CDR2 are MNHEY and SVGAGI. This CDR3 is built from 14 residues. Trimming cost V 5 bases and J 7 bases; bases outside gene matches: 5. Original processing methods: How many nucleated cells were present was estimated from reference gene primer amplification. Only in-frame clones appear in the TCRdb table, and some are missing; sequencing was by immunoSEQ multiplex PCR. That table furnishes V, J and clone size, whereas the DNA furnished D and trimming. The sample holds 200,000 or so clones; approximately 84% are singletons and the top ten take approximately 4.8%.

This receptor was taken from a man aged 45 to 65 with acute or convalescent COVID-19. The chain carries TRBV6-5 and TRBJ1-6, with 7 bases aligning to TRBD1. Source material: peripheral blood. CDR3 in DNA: TGTGCCAGCAGTAAGACAGGGTCCAATTCACCCCTCCACTTT. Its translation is CASSKTGSNSPLHF.